This TCR beta chain was sequenced for a study of beta chain features in type 1 diabetes. Study in general: Similarity in age, gender and cell yields was seen between patients and healthy donors. Study-wide results and caveats: PCR might pick shorter templates more often, in the same way for patients and controls. Shortening of TCRB CDR3s, moderate but significant, appeared in all four CD4+ subsets of Type 1 diabetes patients.

Germline V CDR1 and CDR2: SGHVS, FQNEAQ. The junction had 5 bases not matched to a gene; V was cut back by 2 bases and J by 2 bases. The CDR3 covers 17 residues. Sequencing targeted expressed TCRB transcripts, as all isolated RNA had been reverse transcribed. Produced via immunoSEQ multiplex PCR; TCRdb's table is partial and in-frame only. The sample lists around 260,000 clones; roughly 25% were seen once. As for this clone: Its target is unknown.

This receptor was taken from a woman in her 30s with type 1 diabetes. This chain uses TRBV7-8 with TRBJ2-6, with 8 bases matching TRBD1. The sequenced material came from naive CD4+ T cells from blood. CDR3 DNA sequence: TGTGCCAGCAGCTTACGACAGGGGTTCACTGGGGCCAACGTCCTGACTTTC. Translation: CASSLRQGFTGANVLTF.